This T cell receptor beta chain was sequenced during a study of cytomegalovirus exposure and HLA in healthy donors. Regarding the study as a whole: Usually a TCR sequence was rare, but some public TCRs were found in many donors. Later work associated roughly 17,000 TCR beta sequences with HLA alleles at 0.05 false discovery rate. V- and J-gene trimming in TCR beta was tied to a missense DCLRE1C variant by an analysis performed later. On later analysis, the bulk of CMV-associated TCR beta chains appeared to be HLA-restricted.

This clone has a handful of counts. Its antigen is still unknown. Trimming pared 5 bases from V and 6 bases from J, leaving 16 bases between. This CDR3 is 14 amino acids long. The germline CDR1 and CDR2 sequences are SEHNR and FQNEAQ (reference sequence). Both 60 Vbeta primers and 13 Jbeta primers went into the PCR. Assay used: immunoSEQ multiplex PCR; TCRdb lists only in-frame clones, some missing. The sample has about 100,000 clones; 75% to 90% are singletons. This chain uses TRBV7-9 with TRBJ1-1; D perhaps matches TRBD1 (6 bases). Sequenced: PBMCs. The sequence was collected from a man aged 25 to 40 in good health and CMV-seronegative. The CDR3 region is CASSPYRTVSEAFF. In DNA, the CDR3 is TGTGCCAGCAGCCCATACCGGACAGTTTCTGAAGCTTTCTTT.